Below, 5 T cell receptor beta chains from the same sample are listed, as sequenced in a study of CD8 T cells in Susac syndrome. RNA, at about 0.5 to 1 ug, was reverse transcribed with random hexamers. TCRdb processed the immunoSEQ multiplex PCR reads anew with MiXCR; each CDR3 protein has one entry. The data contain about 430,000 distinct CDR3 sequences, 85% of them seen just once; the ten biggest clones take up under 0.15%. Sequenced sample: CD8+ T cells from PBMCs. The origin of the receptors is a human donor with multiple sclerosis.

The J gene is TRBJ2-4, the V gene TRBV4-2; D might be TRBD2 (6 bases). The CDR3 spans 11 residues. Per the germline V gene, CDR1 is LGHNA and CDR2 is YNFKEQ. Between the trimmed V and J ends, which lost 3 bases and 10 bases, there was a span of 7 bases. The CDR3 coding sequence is TGTGCCAGCAGCCACGGGGGTATTCAGTACTTC. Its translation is CASSHGGIQYF.

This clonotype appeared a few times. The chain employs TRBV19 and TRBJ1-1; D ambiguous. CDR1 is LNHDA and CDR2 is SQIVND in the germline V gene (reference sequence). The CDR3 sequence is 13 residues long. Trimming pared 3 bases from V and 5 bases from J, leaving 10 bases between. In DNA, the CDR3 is TGTGCCAGTAGTATCAATTATGGGACTGAAGCTTTCTTT. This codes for CASSINYGTEAFF.

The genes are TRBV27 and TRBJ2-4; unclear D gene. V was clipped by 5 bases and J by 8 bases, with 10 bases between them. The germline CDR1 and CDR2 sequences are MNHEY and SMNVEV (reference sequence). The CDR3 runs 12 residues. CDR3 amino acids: CASSSNADIQYF. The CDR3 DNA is TGTGCCAGCAGTAGTAACGCGGACATTCAGTACTTC.

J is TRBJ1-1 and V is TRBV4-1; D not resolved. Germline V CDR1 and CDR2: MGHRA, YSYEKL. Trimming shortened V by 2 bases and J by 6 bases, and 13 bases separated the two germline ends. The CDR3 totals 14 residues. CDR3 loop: CASSQSDQLAEAFF. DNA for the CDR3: TGCGCCAGCAGCCAATCTGACCAGTTGGCTGAAGCTTTCTTT.

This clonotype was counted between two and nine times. CDR3 DNA sequence: TGTGCCAGCAGTTACTCGGCTAGCGGGAACCACGAGCAGTACTTC. Protein sequence: CASSYSASGNHEQYF. The chain has TRBV6-5 and TRBJ2-7, with 9 bases that match TRBD2. With 0 bases clipped from V and 5 bases from J, the junction kept 5 bases outside the gene matches. CDR1 is MNHEY and CDR2 is SVGAGI in the germline V gene. This CDR3 has 15 amino acids.